The entry below describes one TCR beta chain. Repertoires were generated with immunoSEQ multiplex PCR, while TCRdb's copy carries only in-frame clones and drops some. The sample gives 150,000 or so clones, roughly 88% of which show up once; around 4.2% is in the top ten. This sample is part of a study of blood T cell repertoires in COVID-19. Study details: Sample material is recorded as cDNA or gDNA derived from T cells, B-cell-depleted T cells, or PBMCs.

Participant-reported clinical history was the basis for cohort assignment. The ends were cut back, 5 bases at V and 7 bases at J, with 14 bases in the middle. There are 13 residues in the CDR3. Germline values: CDR1 MNHEY, CDR2 SVGEGT. Sequencing was carried out using PBMCs or T cells enriched from blood (not recorded which). The chain has TRBV6-2 or TRBV6-3 and TRBJ1-1; D might be TRBD1 (6 bases). This clonotype originated in a man aged 45-65 years who had recovered from COVID-19. CDR3 in amino acids: CASSVDRRLEAFF. The CDR3 DNA reads as TGTGCCAGCAGTGTCGACAGGAGGCTTGAAGCTTTCTTT.